This T cell receptor beta chain was observed in a study of T cells in Graves' hyperthyroidism and ophthalmopathy. Authors of the study amplified TCR beta CDR3 regions from RNA transcripts. In the first-round RT-PCR of the TCR CDR3, the HTBI primer set was used. Using its own MiXCR run on the multiplex PCR reads, TCRdb lists one record per CDR3 protein. The table lists around 700,000 distinct CDR3 sequences, about a third of them singletons. The V segment lost 4 bases and the J segment 4 bases; nucleotides outside the gene matches: 9. CDR3 length: 15 amino acids. The germline CDR1 and CDR2 sequences are MGHDK and SYGVNS. Among the patients, aged 18 to 65, hyperthyroidism was newly diagnosed and had lasted under 2 months. Patients were excluded for uncontrolled infection, other autoimmune disease, pregnancy or lactation. Diagnosing involved the use of clinical symptoms, serum thyroxine and TRAb, thyroid ultrasound and orbital computed tomography.

This clonotype has ten or more counts. The TCR sequence derives from a middle-aged woman with Graves' hyperthyroidism. The V call is TRBV25-1, the J call TRBJ1-2, with 7 bases fitting TRBD1. The sequenced sample consisted of blood. The CDR3 reads CASSGGTVKFYGYTF. The CDR3 region has the DNA TGTGCCAGCAGTGGGGGGACAGTGAAGTTCTATGGCTACACCTTC.